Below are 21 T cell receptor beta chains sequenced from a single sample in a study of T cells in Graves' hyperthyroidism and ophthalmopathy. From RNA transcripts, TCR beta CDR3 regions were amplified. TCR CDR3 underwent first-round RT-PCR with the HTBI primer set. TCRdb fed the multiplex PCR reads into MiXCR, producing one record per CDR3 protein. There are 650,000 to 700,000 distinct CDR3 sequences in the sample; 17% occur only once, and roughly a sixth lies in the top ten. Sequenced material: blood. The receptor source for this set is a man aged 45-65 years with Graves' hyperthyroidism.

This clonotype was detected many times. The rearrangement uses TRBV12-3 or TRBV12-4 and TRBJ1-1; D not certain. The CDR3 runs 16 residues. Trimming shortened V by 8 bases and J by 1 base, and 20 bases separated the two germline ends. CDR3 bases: TGTGCCAGCTCGGCCGCCCCGGGCAGAAAGAACACTGAAGCTTTCTTT. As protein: CASSAAPGRKNTEAFF.

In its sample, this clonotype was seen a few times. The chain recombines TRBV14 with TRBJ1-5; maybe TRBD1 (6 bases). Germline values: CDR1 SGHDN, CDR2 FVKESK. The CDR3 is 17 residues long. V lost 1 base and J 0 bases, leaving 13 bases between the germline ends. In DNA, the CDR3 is TGTGCCAGCAGCCAAGGGGACAACCCTAGTAGCAATCAGCCCCAGCATTTT. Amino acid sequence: CASSQGDNPSSNQPQHF.

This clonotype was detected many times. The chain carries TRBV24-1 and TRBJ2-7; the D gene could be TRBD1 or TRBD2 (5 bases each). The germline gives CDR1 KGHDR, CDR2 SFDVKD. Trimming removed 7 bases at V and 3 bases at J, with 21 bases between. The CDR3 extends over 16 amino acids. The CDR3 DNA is TGTGCCACCAGGAGGTTTGACCGGGACCCAGGCTACGAGCAGTACTTC. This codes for CATRRFDRDPGYEQYF.

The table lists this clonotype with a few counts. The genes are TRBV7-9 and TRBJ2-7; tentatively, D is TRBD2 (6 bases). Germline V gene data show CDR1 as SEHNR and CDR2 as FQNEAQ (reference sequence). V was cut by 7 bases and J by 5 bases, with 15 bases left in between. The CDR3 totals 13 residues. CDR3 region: CASNLGGVDEQYF. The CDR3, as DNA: TGTGCCAGCAACCTAGGAGGGGTCGACGAGCAGTACTTC.

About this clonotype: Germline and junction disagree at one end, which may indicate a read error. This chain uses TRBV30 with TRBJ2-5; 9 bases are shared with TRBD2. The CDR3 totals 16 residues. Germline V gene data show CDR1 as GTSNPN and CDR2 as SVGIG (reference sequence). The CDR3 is CAWSVLGLAPPETRYF. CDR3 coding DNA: TGTGCCTGGAGTGTTCTAGGACTAGCGCCTCCGGAGACCCGGTACTTC.

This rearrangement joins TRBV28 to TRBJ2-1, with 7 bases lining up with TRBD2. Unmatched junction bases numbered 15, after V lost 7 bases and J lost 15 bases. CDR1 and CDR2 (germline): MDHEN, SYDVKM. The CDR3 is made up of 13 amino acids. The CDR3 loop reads CASKKEGREIRFF. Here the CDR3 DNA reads TGTGCCAGCAAAAAAGAGGGGCGGGAGATACGGTTCTTC.

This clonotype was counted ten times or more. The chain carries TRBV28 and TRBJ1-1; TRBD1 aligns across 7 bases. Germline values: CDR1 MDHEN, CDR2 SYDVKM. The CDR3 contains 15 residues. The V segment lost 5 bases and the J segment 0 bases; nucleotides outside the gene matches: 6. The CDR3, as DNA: TGTGCCAGCAGTCCGGGACAGAGAATGAACACTGAAGCTTTCTTT. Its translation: CASSPGQRMNTEAFF. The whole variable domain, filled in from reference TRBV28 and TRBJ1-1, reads DVKVTQSSRYLVKRTGEKVFLECVQDMDHENMFWYRQDPGLGLRLIYFSYDVKMKEKGDIPEGYSVSREKKERFSLILESASTNQTSMYLCASSPGQRMNTEAFFGQGTRLTVV.

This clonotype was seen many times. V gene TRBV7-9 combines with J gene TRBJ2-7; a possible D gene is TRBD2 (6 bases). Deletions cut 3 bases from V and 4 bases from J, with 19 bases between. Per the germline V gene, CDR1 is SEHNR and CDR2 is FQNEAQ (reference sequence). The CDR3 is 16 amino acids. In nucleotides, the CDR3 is TGTGCCAGCAGCTTGACCTCCAACCGACTAGATTACGAGCAGTACTTC. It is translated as CASSLTSNRLDYEQYF. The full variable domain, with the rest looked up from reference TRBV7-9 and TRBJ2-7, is DTGVSQNPRHKITKRGQNVTFRCDPISEHNRLYWYRQTLGQGPEFLTYFQNEAQLEKSRLLSDRFSAERPKGSFSTLEIQRTEQGDSAMYLCASSLTSNRLDYEQYFGPGTRLTVT.

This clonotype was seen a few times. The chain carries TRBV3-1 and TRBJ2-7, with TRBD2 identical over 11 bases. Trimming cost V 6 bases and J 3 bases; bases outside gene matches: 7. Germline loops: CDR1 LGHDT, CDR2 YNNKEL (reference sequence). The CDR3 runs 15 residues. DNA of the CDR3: TGTGCCAGCAGTTCCACTAGCGGGAGTATCTACGAGCAGTACTTC. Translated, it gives CASSSTSGSIYEQYF.

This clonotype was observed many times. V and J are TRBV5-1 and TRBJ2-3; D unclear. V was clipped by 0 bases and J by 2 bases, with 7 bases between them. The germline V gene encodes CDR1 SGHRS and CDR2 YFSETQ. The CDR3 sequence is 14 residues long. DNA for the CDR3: TGCGCCAGCAGCTTGGAAATTTCCACAGATACGCAGTATTTT. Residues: CASSLEISTDTQYF.

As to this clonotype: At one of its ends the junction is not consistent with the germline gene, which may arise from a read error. The CDR3 region has the DNA TGTGCCAGCAGTCCGTTTCACAGCTCCTATAATTCACCCCCCCACTTT. Amino acids: CASSPFHSSYNSPPHF. V is TRBV27 and J is TRBJ1-6; D is undetermined. The CDR3 is 16 amino acids. In germline, CDR1 is MNHEY, CDR2 SMNVEV (reference sequence).

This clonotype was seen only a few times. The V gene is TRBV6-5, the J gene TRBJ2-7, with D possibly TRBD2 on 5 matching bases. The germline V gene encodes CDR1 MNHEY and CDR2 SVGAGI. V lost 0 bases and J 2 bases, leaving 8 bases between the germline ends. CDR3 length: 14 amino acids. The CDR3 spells CASSYSSVPYEQYF. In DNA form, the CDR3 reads TGTGCCAGCAGTTACTCTAGCGTTCCCTACGAGCAGTACTTC.

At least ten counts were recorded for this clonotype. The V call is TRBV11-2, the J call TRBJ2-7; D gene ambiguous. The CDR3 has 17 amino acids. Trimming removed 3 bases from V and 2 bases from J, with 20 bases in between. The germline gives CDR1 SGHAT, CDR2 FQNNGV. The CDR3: CASSLSLPPFPTYEQYF. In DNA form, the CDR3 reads TGTGCCAGCAGCTTGTCACTCCCCCCATTCCCGACCTACGAGCAGTACTTC.

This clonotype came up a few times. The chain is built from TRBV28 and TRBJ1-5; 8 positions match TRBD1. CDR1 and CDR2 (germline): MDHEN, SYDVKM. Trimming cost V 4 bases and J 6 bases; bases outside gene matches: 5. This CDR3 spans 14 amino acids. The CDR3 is CASSSDREGQPQHF. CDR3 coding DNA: TGTGCCAGCAGTTCGGACAGGGAAGGTCAGCCCCAGCATTTT.

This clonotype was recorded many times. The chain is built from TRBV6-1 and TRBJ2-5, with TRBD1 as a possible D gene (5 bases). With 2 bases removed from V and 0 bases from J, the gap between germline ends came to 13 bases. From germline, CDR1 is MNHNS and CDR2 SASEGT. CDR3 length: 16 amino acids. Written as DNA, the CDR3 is TGTGCCAGCAGTGAATGGCAGGGTGGGTACCAAGAGACCCAGTACTTC. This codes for CASSEWQGGYQETQYF.

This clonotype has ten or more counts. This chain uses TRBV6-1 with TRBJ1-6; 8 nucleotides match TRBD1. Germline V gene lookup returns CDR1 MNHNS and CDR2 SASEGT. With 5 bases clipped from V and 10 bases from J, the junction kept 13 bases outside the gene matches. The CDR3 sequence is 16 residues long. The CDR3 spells CASSQTGDRATSPLHF. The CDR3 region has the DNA TGTGCCAGCAGTCAGACAGGGGATCGAGCAACCTCACCCCTCCACTTT.

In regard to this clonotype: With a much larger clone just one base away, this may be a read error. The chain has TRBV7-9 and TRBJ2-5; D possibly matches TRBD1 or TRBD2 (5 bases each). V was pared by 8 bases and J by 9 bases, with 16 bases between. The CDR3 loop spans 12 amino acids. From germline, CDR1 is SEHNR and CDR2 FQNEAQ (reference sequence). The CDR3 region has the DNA TGTGCCAGCCAGACGGGGCAGGAGGCCCAGTACTTC. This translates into CASQTGQEAQYF.

The CDR3 nucleotides read TGCGCCAGCAGTGATATCAAGACAGGGTTCGGCATTCAGTACTTC. Encoded protein: CASSDIKTGFGIQYF. The rearrangement joins TRBV10-1 to TRBJ2-4; 7 positions agree with TRBD1. After removal of 3 bases from V and 9 bases from J, the junction contained 11 bases not matched to a gene. CDR3 length: 15 residues. Germline V lookup: CDR1 WNHNN, CDR2 SYGVQD (reference sequence).

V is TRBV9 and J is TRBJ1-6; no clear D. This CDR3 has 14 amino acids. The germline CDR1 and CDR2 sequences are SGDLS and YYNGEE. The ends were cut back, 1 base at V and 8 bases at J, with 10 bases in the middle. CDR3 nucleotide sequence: TGTGCCAGCAGCGTAACGCCCGACGATTCACCCCTCCACTTT. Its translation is CASSVTPDDSPLHF.

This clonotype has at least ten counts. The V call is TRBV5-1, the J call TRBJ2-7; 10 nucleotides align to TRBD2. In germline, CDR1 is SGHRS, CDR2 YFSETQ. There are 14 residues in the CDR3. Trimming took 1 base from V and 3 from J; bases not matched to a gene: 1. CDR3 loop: CASSLLAGDYEQYF. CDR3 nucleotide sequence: TGCGCCAGCAGCTTGCTAGCGGGAGACTACGAGCAGTACTTC.

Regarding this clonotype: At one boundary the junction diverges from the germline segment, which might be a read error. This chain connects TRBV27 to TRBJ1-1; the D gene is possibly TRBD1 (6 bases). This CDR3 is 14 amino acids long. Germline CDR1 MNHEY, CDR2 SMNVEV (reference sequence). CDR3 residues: CASSLTGLNTEVFF. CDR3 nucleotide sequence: TGTGCCAGCAGTTTAACAGGGCTAAACACTGAAGTTTTCTTT.